The clone carrying this TCR beta chain was seen ten or more times. Its cognate antigen is unknown. MiXCR, applied by TCRdb to the reads, yields one record per CDR3 protein. This sample has around 130,000 distinct CDR3 sequences, with 7.5% to 9% found just once. The data were taken from a study of T cell repertoires in cytomegalovirus infection. About the study: The public TCR beta signatures pointed to both CMV infection and matching HLA type.

This CDR3 has 15 amino acids. Trimming left V 3 bases short and J 1 base short, with 14 bases between. Looked up from germline, CDR1 is DFQATT and CDR2 is SNEGSKA (reference sequence). Notes on the study in general: Within the response measured ex vivo, HLA-C-restricted CMV-specific TCR beta clonotypes were dominant.

Sequenced input: PBMCs. This chain links TRBV20-1 with TRBJ2-3; weak D call: TRBD1 (6 bases). This clonotype originated in a human donor in good health (CMV status not recorded). Some clones in this sample may be carry-over from other donors' samples. The CDR3 loop reads CSASDSGVGTDTQYF. In nucleotides, the CDR3 is TGCAGTGCTAGTGACTCAGGGGTAGGCACAGATACGCAGTATTTT.